This entry concerns a single T cell receptor beta chain. As yet, its antigen is unknown. This specimen comes from a study of T cell responses to AZD1222 COVID-19 vaccine. Study-level findings and limits: Following two doses of AZD1222, Spike-specific TCR breadth and depth rose.

Assay used: immunoSEQ multiplex PCR; TCRdb lists only in-frame clones, some missing. Of about 97,000 clones listed, about 89% are singletons. The material was peripheral blood, obtained on day 0 of AZD1222 vaccination. This TCR derives from an adult in good health.

CDR3 sequence: CASSFGGTTKETQYF. CDR3 DNA: TGTGCCAGCAGTTTCGGGGGGACTACTAAAGAGACCCAGTACTTC. The rearrangement uses TRBV28 and TRBJ2-5, with 7 bases fitting TRBD2. CDR1 MDHEN and CDR2 SYDVKM come from the germline V gene. This CDR3 is built from 15 residues. The J segment lost 3 bases and the V segment lost 3 bases, leaving 7 bases of the junction unmatched.